This T cell receptor beta chain comes out of a study of T cell repertoires in cytomegalovirus infection (dated by TCRdb to the late 2010s). The study in broad terms: The HLA type of each donor mattered for the analysis, because public TCR beta signatures pointed to carriage of CMV infection along with the matching HLA type. The paper's findings and limits, for the study overall: In the ex vivo response, HLA-C-restricted CMV-specific TCR beta clonotypes were dominant, and in two of eight donors the single most frequent clonotype came from this HLA-C-restricted group. Carriers of CMV infection plus the relevant HLA type were discriminated by the cumulative frequency of public TCR beta family members in the study cohort and in an independent roughly 340-donor cohort.

Trimming removed 4 bases from V and 3 bases from J; the gene matches leave 1 base unexplained. CDR1 and CDR2 (MNHNY, SVGAGI) derive from the germline V gene (reference sequence). There are 14 amino acids in the CDR3, from cysteine to phenylalanine inclusive. The entry retains the CDR3 DNA only, 42 bases that are in frame from base 1. This clonotype was counted between two and nine times. It lacks a known antigen. Within one base of it there is no much larger clone, and no base qualities were kept. TCRdb names Illumina HiSeq 1500 as the instrument used. TCRdb trimmed public reads at Q25 via fastp, called clones via MiXCR and kept in-frame beta chains. Identical CDR3 protein sequences are pooled into one entry, listed with their most common genes and DNA. In all, the sample holds under 300,000 distinct CDR3 sequences, and 15% to 20% of those were seen once. The biggest ten clones account for about half of the sample.

The TCR comes from a human donor in good health (CMV status not recorded). Some clones in this sample may be carry-over from other donors' samples. The sequencing input was CD8+ T cells from PBMCs. This sequence uses TRBV6-6 and TRBJ2-5; 11 junctional bases match TRBD1. The nucleotide sequence is TGTGCCAGCAGTTGGGACAGGGGGGAAGAGACCCAGTACTTC. Translated, this gives CASSWDRGEETQYF.